The 31 T cell receptor beta chains presented below share a single source sample, sequenced in a study of blood T cell repertoires in COVID-19 (TCRdb year 2020). Libraries were prepared through the immunoSEQ multiplex PCR assay. Sourced from immuneACCESS, this table was stored by TCRdb with only in-frame sequences that have V and J called. A share of the clones is absent; for the studies checked, an unresolved V gene accounts for under half, and the remainder has no known explanation. The sample table holds some 300,000 clones, of which roughly 90% were seen once. The biggest ten clones account for about 4.2% of the sample. Sequenced material: PBMCs or T cells enriched from blood (not recorded which). These receptors all stem from a woman aged 30 to 39 who had been exposed to COVID-19.

The chain combines TRBV6-5 with TRBJ1-2; unclear D gene. Germline V gives CDR1 MNHEY, CDR2 SVGAGI. With 6 bases removed from V and 6 bases from J, the gap between germline ends came to 14 bases. CDR3 length: 13 residues. The CDR3 is CASRPIITHGYTF. The CDR3 coding sequence is TGTGCCAGCAGGCCGATAATAACACATGGCTACACCTTC.

The chain couples TRBV7-6 to TRBJ1-1; D is ambiguous. CDR1 and CDR2 (germline): SGHVS, FNYEAQ. Trimming pared 8 bases from V and 1 base from J, leaving 14 bases between. This CDR3 has 14 amino acids. As DNA, the CDR3 is TGTGCCAGCCGATCTGTCACACAGAACACTGAAGCTTTCTTT. Translating it yields CASRSVTQNTEAFF.

The genes are TRBV24-1 and TRBJ2-1; 12 bases map to TRBD2. This CDR3 is built from 18 residues. CDR1 is KGHDR, CDR2 SFDVKD, per germline. Trimming cost V 4 bases and J 4 bases; bases outside gene matches: 10. The CDR3 is CATSDSGLAGKLYNEQFF. The CDR3 DNA is TGTGCCACCAGTGACTCCGGACTAGCGGGAAAACTTTACAATGAGCAGTTCTTC.

J is TRBJ2-1 and V is TRBV7-9; D is possibly TRBD1 (6 bases). V dropped 3 bases and J dropped 4 bases, with 13 bases sitting between them. The CDR3 extends over 15 amino acids. CDR1 is SEHNR and CDR2 is FQNEAQ in the germline V gene (reference sequence). The CDR3 region is CASSFETGDYNEQFF. In DNA form, the CDR3 reads TGTGCCAGCAGCTTTGAGACAGGCGATTACAATGAGCAGTTCTTC.

A note on this clone: At one end the junction does not follow the germline gene, possibly because of a read error. The CDR3 region is CAWSADRGSSLHF. CDR3 DNA sequence: TGTGCCTGGAGTGCGGACAGGGGTTCATCCCTCCACTTT. The chain uses TRBV30 and TRBJ1-6; 9 nucleotides align to TRBD1. Germline V gives CDR1 GTSNPN, CDR2 SVGIG (reference sequence). This CDR3 has 13 residues.

The V call is TRBV6-1, the J call TRBJ2-6; TRBD1 is a possible D gene (6 bases). CDR3 length: 19 residues. V was shortened by 4 bases and J by 0 bases, with 19 bases between the two germline ends. Germline-derived CDR1 and CDR2 are MNHNS and SASEGT. Here the CDR3 reads CASSAYLRGLISGANVLTF. The CDR3 bases are TGTGCCAGCAGTGCCTACCTCAGGGGCCTTATCTCTGGGGCCAACGTCCTGACTTTC.

This chain links TRBV19 with TRBJ2-5; TRBD2 matches 10 bases. The V segment lost 5 bases and the J segment 5 bases; nucleotides outside the gene matches: 8. CDR1 LNHDA and CDR2 SQIVND come from the germline V gene (reference sequence). CDR3 size: 15 residues. The CDR3 sequence: CASSPGTSDEETQYF. Here the CDR3 DNA reads TGTGCCAGTAGTCCCGGGACTAGCGACGAGGAGACCCAGTACTTC.

V and J are TRBV27 and TRBJ2-5; D is possibly TRBD2 (6 bases). V lost 0 bases and J 5 bases, leaving 10 bases between the germline ends. This CDR3 spans 14 amino acids. CDR1 MNHEY and CDR2 SMNVEV come from the germline V gene (reference sequence). This CDR3 is CASSLSLGRETQYF. The CDR3 nucleotides read TGTGCCAGCAGTTTATCCCTAGGGAGGGAGACCCAGTACTTC.

This chain uses TRBV28 with TRBJ1-2, with 8 nucleotides matching TRBD1. Germline V gene lookup returns CDR1 MDHEN and CDR2 SYDVKM. With V trimmed by 3 bases and J by 4 bases, 1 base remained unmatched. The CDR3 is 13 residues long. CDR3 loop: CASSFGQGYGYTF. CDR3 coding DNA: TGTGCCAGCAGTTTCGGACAGGGCTATGGCTACACCTTC.

The J gene is TRBJ2-1, the V gene TRBV7-3; D might be TRBD1 (6 bases). The CDR3 covers 16 residues. V lost 4 bases and J 0 bases, leaving 13 bases between the germline ends. In germline, CDR1 is SGHTA, CDR2 FQGTGA. CDR3 DNA: TGTGCCAGCAGCTCCCGGACAGCGAGCTCCTACAATGAGCAGTTCTTC. Translated, it gives CASSSRTASSYNEQFF.

The rearrangement joins TRBV7-2 to TRBJ2-5; perhaps TRBD1 as D (5 bases). Germline CDR1 reads SGHTA; CDR2 reads FQGNSA. This CDR3 is 12 amino acids long. Trimming left V 8 bases short and J 4 bases short, with 11 bases between. Here the CDR3 reads CASSPQGETQYF. For the CDR3, the DNA is TGTGCCAGCTCACCCCAGGGAGAGACCCAGTACTTC.

The rearrangement joins TRBV11-2 to TRBJ2-1, with 9 nucleotides matching TRBD2. The CDR3 is 14 amino acids. V was pared by 5 bases and J by 6 bases, with 5 bases of the junction left unmatched. The germline V gene has CDR1 SGHAT and CDR2 FQNNGV. The CDR3 protein is CASSGGLAGNEQFF. The CDR3 DNA is TGTGCCAGCAGCGGGGGACTAGCAGGCAATGAGCAGTTCTTC.

This chain connects TRBV4-1 to TRBJ2-2, with a possible D match to TRBD2 (6 bases). V dropped 8 bases and J dropped 2 bases, with 12 bases sitting between them. Per germline, CDR1 MGHRA and CDR2 YSYEKL. This CDR3 is 14 amino acids long. CDR3 loop: CASAVGGNTGELFF. DNA of the CDR3: TGCGCCAGCGCGGTCGGGGGTAACACCGGGGAGCTGTTTTTT.

The chain recombines TRBV7-9 with TRBJ1-2; 10 positions match TRBD1. Trimming took 1 base from V and 7 from J; bases not matched to a gene: 0. CDR3 size: 13 residues. The germline V gene encodes CDR1 SEHNR and CDR2 FQNEAQ (reference sequence). The CDR3: CASSLGDRGGYTF. The CDR3 DNA sequence: TGTGCCAGCAGCTTAGGGGACAGGGGTGGCTACACCTTC.

The CDR3 bases are TGTGCCAGCAGCTTTCGCGGGGGGGACTACGAGCAGTACTTC. It yields the protein CASSFRGGDYEQYF. The chain links TRBV7-2 to TRBJ2-7; TRBD2 matches at 9 bases. The CDR3 is made up of 14 amino acids. CDR1 and CDR2 (germline): SGHTA, FQGNSA. After removal of 3 bases from V and 3 bases from J, the junction contained 3 bases not matched to a gene.

This chain connects TRBV18 to TRBJ1-5; D is possibly TRBD1 (5 bases). V was trimmed by 4 bases and J by 6 bases, leaving 16 bases between them. The germline CDR1 and CDR2 sequences are KGHSH and LQKENI. This CDR3 contains 15 residues. CDR3 sequence: CASSQVAGPGQPQHF. CDR3 in DNA: TGTGCCAGCTCACAGGTTGCGGGGCCGGGTCAGCCCCAGCATTTT.

J is TRBJ2-5 and V is TRBV5-8, with TRBD1 as a possible D gene (6 bases). Trimming stripped 4 bases from V and 0 bases from J, with 10 bases between. Per the germline V gene, CDR1 is SGHTS and CDR2 is YDEGEE. The CDR3 has 14 residues. The DNA of the CDR3 is TGTGCCAGCAGCCACGGACAGTACCAAGAGACCCAGTACTTC. Amino acid sequence: CASSHGQYQETQYF.

The CDR3 loop reads CASSSYPLGVEGKLFF. The CDR3 DNA reads TGTGCCAGCAGCTCCTACCCCCTGGGGGTGGAGGGAAAACTGTTTTTT. V is TRBV14 and J is TRBJ1-4; possible D gene TRBD1, 5 bases. This CDR3 is 16 amino acids long. Germline lookup yields CDR1 SGHDN and CDR2 FVKESK. V was trimmed by 5 bases and J by 10 bases, leaving 23 bases between them.

The genes are TRBV7-6 and TRBJ2-3; D call uncertain. CDR1 is SGHVS, CDR2 FNYEAQ, per germline. Trimming took 5 bases from V and 6 from J, leaving 18 bases between them. This CDR3 has 15 amino acids. CDR3 in DNA: TGTGCCAGCAGCCGCCGGCCGGTAATGGGCGATACGCAGTATTTT. Translation gives CASSRRPVMGDTQYF.

The CDR3 nucleotides are TGTGCCAGCTCACCACCGGTCGGGTCCTCGGTGCTGTTTTTT. Residues: CASSPPVGSSVLFF. The chain employs TRBV18 and TRBJ2-2, with unresolved D. V lost 0 bases to trimming and J lost 13 bases, with 15 bases between them. Per germline, CDR1 KGHSH and CDR2 LQKENI. CDR3 length: 14 residues.

V gene TRBV9 combines with J gene TRBJ1-1, with D hard to call. The germline gives CDR1 SGDLS, CDR2 YYNGEE. Trimming shortened V by 2 bases and J by 1 base, and 15 bases separated the two germline ends. CDR3 length: 16 amino acids. The CDR3 nucleotides read TGTGCCAGCAGCGTTGAGTTCCCAGCGAGGAACACTGAAGCTTTCTTT. It translates to CASSVEFPARNTEAFF.

The rearrangement uses TRBV15 and TRBJ1-1, with 7 bases matching TRBD1. Germline CDR1 reads LNHNV; CDR2 reads YYDKDF (reference sequence). The CDR3 covers 15 residues. The V gene end was trimmed by 2 bases and the J gene end by 10 bases; junction bases not matched to a gene: 13. CDR3 DNA: TGTGCCACCAGCAGAATAGACAGGGCCCGTCTAAGAGCTTTCTTT. Amino acids: CATSRIDRARLRAFF.

This chain uses TRBV7-2 with TRBJ1-2; TRBD1 is a possible D gene (6 bases). The CDR3 spans 16 residues. Trimming shortened V by 2 bases and J by 5 bases, and 18 bases separated the two germline ends. Germline lookup yields CDR1 SGHTA and CDR2 FQGNSA. CDR3 loop: CASSLLGGTTYYGYTF. The DNA for the CDR3 is TGTGCCAGCAGCTTATTGGGGGGGACAACCTATTATGGCTACACCTTC.

The V and J genes are TRBV14 and TRBJ1-6; tentative D call: TRBD1 (6 bases). The CDR3 covers 17 residues. The germline V gene encodes CDR1 SGHDN and CDR2 FVKESK. Between the trimmed V and J ends, which lost 5 bases and 0 bases, there was a span of 14 bases. DNA of the CDR3: TGTGCCAGCAGCACCTACAGGGATTCCTCCTATAATTCACCCCTCCACTTT. It specifies CASSTYRDSSYNSPLHF.

The chain has TRBV5-1 and TRBJ2-7; 13 positions agree with TRBD2. The V gene end was trimmed by 5 bases and the J gene end by 1 base; junction bases not matched to a gene: 6. Germline V gene sequence: CDR1 SGHRS, CDR2 YFSETQ. The CDR3 consists of 16 residues. The CDR3 region has the DNA TGCGCCAGCAGTCGACTAGCGGGGGGATATTCCTACGAGCAGTACTTC. Its translation is CASSRLAGGYSYEQYF.

This clone was counted once. The CDR3 protein is CAWRSDRGVTYEQYF. Here the CDR3 DNA reads TGTGCCTGGAGATCGGACCGGGGGGTAACCTACGAGCAGTACTTC. The V call is TRBV30, the J call TRBJ2-7, with 7 bases identical to TRBD2. CDR3 length: 15 amino acids. V trimming: 3 bases; J trimming: 2 bases; junction bases outside the gene matches: 10. CDR1 is GTSNPN and CDR2 is SVGIG in the germline V gene (reference sequence).

The chain recombines TRBV3-1 (or the pseudogene TRBV3-2) with TRBJ1-1, with D possibly matching TRBD1 (5 bases). Deletions cut 3 bases from V and 1 base from J, with 12 bases between. Germline lookup yields CDR1 LGHDT and CDR2 YNNKEL (reference sequence). The CDR3 loop spans 15 amino acids. As DNA, the CDR3 is TGTGCCAGCAGCCATTCGGGGGGATCGAACACTGAAGCTTTCTTT. It specifies CASSHSGGSNTEAFF.

The J gene is TRBJ2-5, the V gene TRBV9, with 9 bases fitting TRBD1. Trimming cost V 8 bases and J 2 bases; bases outside gene matches: 10. The CDR3 sequence is 15 residues long. The germline V gene has CDR1 SGDLS and CDR2 YYNGEE. The DNA of the CDR3 is TGTGCCAGTTCCCTCCGGGACAGGGAACAAGAGACCCAGTACTTC. This translates into CASSLRDREQETQYF. Full variable domain (rest looked up from reference TRBV9 and TRBJ2-5): DSGVTQTPKHLITATGQRVTLRCSPRSGDLSVYWYQQSLDQGLQFLIQYYNGEERAKGNILERFSAQQFPDLHSELNLSSLELGDSALYFCASSLRDREQETQYFGPGTRLLVL.

V is TRBV4-1 and J is TRBJ2-7, with 9 positions matching TRBD2. V shed 0 bases, J shed 7 bases, and the junction held 7 bases outside the gene matches. Per germline, CDR1 MGHRA and CDR2 YSYEKL. The CDR3 length is 15 residues. This chain's CDR3 is CASSQDRRLAGEQYF. DNA for the CDR3: TGCGCCAGCAGCCAAGATCGTAGGCTAGCGGGGGAGCAGTACTTC.

The chain carries TRBV19 and TRBJ1-2; a weak D match, TRBD1 (5 bases). Germline V gene sequence: CDR1 LNHDA, CDR2 SQIVND (reference sequence). Trimming removed 0 bases from V and 5 bases from J, with 7 bases in between. The CDR3 is 13 amino acids. For the CDR3, the DNA is TGTGCCAGTAGTATAGAGGCAGGGTATGGCTACACCTTC. Residues: CASSIEAGYGYTF.

The chain links TRBV2 to TRBJ2-1; D remains unclear. The germline gives CDR1 SNHLY, CDR2 FYNNEI. V lost 6 bases and J 4 bases, leaving 4 bases between the germline ends. The CDR3 is 11 residues long. The CDR3 here is CASSYYNEQFF. CDR3 DNA sequence: TGTGCCAGCAGCTATTACAATGAGCAGTTCTTC.